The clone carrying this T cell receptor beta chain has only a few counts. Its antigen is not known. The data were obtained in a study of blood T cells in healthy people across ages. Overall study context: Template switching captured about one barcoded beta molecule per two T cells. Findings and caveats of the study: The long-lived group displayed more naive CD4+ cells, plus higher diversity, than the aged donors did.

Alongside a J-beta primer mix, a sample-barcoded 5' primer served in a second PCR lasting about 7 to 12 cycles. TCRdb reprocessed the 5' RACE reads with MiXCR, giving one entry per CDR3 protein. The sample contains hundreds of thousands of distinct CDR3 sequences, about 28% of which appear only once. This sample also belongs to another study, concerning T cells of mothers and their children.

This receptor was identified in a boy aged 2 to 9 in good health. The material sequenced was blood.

CDR3 nucleotides: TGTGCCAGCAGCCAAACAGGGACTTCGGGTCGGGCCAAGTCCCAGTACTTC. Protein product: CASSQTGTSGRAKSQYF. This chain connects TRBV7-9 to TRBJ2-5; D possibly uses TRBD1 or TRBD2 (6 bases each). Trimming stripped 5 bases from V and 9 bases from J, with 28 bases between. The germline CDR1 and CDR2 sequences are SEHNR and FQNEAQ (reference sequence). The CDR3 has 17 residues.